These 26 T cell receptor beta chains were all obtained from the same sample, sequenced in a study of T cell responses to AZD1222 COVID-19 vaccine. The method was immunoSEQ multiplex PCR; TCRdb's version includes in-frame clones alone and lacks a portion of them. The sample yields some 120,000 clones, over 75% seen once. Sequenced material: peripheral blood, taken on day 0 of AZD1222 vaccination. These receptors were collected from an adult in good health.

This clone was seen just once. V usage is TRBV30 and J usage is TRBJ1-4; D not resolved. Between the trimmed V and J ends, which lost 2 bases and 0 bases, there was a span of 10 bases. CDR3 size: 15 residues. CDR1 is GTSNPN and CDR2 is SVGIG in the germline V gene (reference sequence). Written as DNA, the CDR3 is TGTGCCTGGAGTTCGGATCGCGCAACTAATGAAAAACTGTTTTTT. Amino acid sequence: CAWSSDRATNEKLFF.

The chain carries TRBV3-1 (or the pseudogene TRBV3-2) and TRBJ2-1, with D possibly TRBD2 on 6 matching bases. V lost 4 bases to trimming and J lost 10 bases, with 11 bases between them. CDR3 size: 12 residues. Germline CDR1 is LGHDT and CDR2 is YNNKEL (reference sequence). The CDR3 DNA follows: TGTGCCAGCAGCCGAGGAGGGGTCGAGCAGTTCTTC. Translated: CASSRGGVEQFF.

This clone occurred a few times. The CDR3 protein is CASSQAGEDDGYTF. The CDR3 coding sequence is TGTGCCAGCAGCCAAGCAGGGGAAGACGATGGCTACACCTTC. The rearrangement links TRBV4-2 to TRBJ1-2; maybe TRBD1 (6 bases). V was pared by 1 base and J by 6 bases, with 12 bases between. The CDR3 loop spans 14 amino acids. CDR1 and CDR2 (germline): LGHNA, YNFKEQ.

V usage is TRBV28 and J usage is TRBJ1-2; no definite D call. The germline V gene has CDR1 MDHEN and CDR2 SYDVKM. The CDR3 has 12 residues. With 5 bases removed from V and 2 bases from J, the gap between germline ends came to 6 bases. The CDR3 protein is CASSTSNYGYTF. In DNA form, the CDR3 reads TGTGCCAGCAGTACTTCCAACTATGGCTACACCTTC.

The J gene is TRBJ1-4, the V gene TRBV7-2; D unclear. CDR3 length equals 14 residues. V was clipped by 5 bases and J by 3 bases, with 10 bases between them. Germline CDR1 and CDR2: SGHTA and FQGNSA. The CDR3 nucleotides read TGTGCCAGCAGCGATGGGAACCCTAATGAAAAACTGTTTTTT. Translation gives CASSDGNPNEKLFF.

V and J are TRBV5-1 and TRBJ1-1, with 9 bases lining up with TRBD1. The CDR3 totals 14 residues. Germline values: CDR1 SGHRS, CDR2 YFSETQ. Trimming cost V 4 bases and J 10 bases; bases outside gene matches: 11. CDR3 in amino acids: CASSLRQGVIRAFF. The DNA of the CDR3 is TGCGCCAGCAGCCTTCGACAGGGGGTGATTCGAGCTTTCTTT.

V and J are TRBV10-3 and TRBJ1-1; no reliable D call. The V end lost 4 bases, the J end lost 4 bases, and 13 bases lay between the germline ends. The germline V gene has CDR1 ENHRY and CDR2 SYGVKD. The CDR3 contains 14 residues. The CDR3 bases are TGTGCCATCAGTGTTGCGGGGAGGAGCACTGAAGCTTTCTTT. This sequence encodes CAISVAGRSTEAFF.

This clone was recorded a few times. The chain couples TRBV19 to TRBJ2-5; either TRBD1 or TRBD2 may fit D (6 bases each). V was cut by 6 bases and J by 3 bases, with 14 bases left in between. The CDR3 contains 14 residues. CDR1 and CDR2 (germline): LNHDA, SQIVND (reference sequence). CDR3 coding DNA: TGTGCCAGTAGGGGGGGCCCAATGGAAGAGACCCAGTACTTC. Protein product: CASRGGPMEETQYF.

V gene TRBV9 combines with J gene TRBJ1-6; the match to TRBD1 covers 8 bases. The CDR3 runs to 14 residues. The V segment lost 2 bases and the J segment 10 bases; nucleotides outside the gene matches: 5. Germline CDR1 is SGDLS and CDR2 is YYNGEE. The CDR3, as DNA: TGTGCCAGCAGCGTGGGACAGGTGAAATCACCCCTCCACTTT. It codes for CASSVGQVKSPLHF.

This clone showed up just a few times. This chain uses TRBV5-5 with TRBJ1-5; D is perhaps TRBD1 (5 bases). This CDR3 comprises 15 residues. The germline V and J ends were trimmed by 3 bases and 2 bases, with 12 bases remaining between them. In germline, CDR1 is SGHKS, CDR2 YYEKEE (reference sequence). The DNA of the CDR3 is TGTGCCAGCAGCTGGGGCGTGGGGGGCAATCAGCCCCAGCATTTT. Encoded protein: CASSWGVGGNQPQHF.

As for this clone: Other nucleotide sequences from this sample produce the same CDR3. CDR3 protein: CASSIAGYEQYF. CDR3 DNA sequence: TGTGCCAGTAGTATAGCAGGCTACGAGCAGTACTTC. The chain carries TRBV19 and TRBJ2-7; D not certain. V lost 1 base, J lost 3 bases, and 4 bases lay in between. Germline CDR1 and CDR2: LNHDA and SQIVND (reference sequence). This CDR3 has 12 residues.

V and J are TRBV27 and TRBJ1-1; TRBD1 is a possible D gene (6 bases). V lost 5 bases and J lost 5, with 18 bases in between. The germline V gene has CDR1 MNHEY and CDR2 SMNVEV (reference sequence). The CDR3 sequence is 15 residues long. The CDR3 DNA reads as TGTGCCAGCAGTATTACAGGGAATTCTTGGACTGAAGCTTTCTTT. It yields the protein CASSITGNSWTEAFF.

V usage is TRBV3-1 (or the pseudogene TRBV3-2) and J usage is TRBJ1-1, with D hard to call. This CDR3 region has 13 residues. V dropped 1 base and J dropped 4 bases, with 7 bases sitting between them. CDR1 and CDR2 from the germline V gene are LGHDT and YNNKEL (reference sequence). The CDR3 DNA follows: TGTGCCAGCAGCCAAGGTCGGGCCACTGAAGCTTTCTTT. This sequence encodes CASSQGRATEAFF.

The chain carries TRBV5-5 and TRBJ1-4; D is unresolved. Trimming left V 2 bases short and J 3 bases short, with 14 bases between. This CDR3 comprises 16 residues. The germline CDR1 and CDR2 sequences are SGHKS and YYEKEE (reference sequence). CDR3 amino acids: CASSFSPILANEKLFF. CDR3 DNA sequence: TGTGCCAGCAGCTTTAGTCCCATTCTGGCTAATGAAAAACTGTTTTTT.

This clone was picked up one time. The CDR3 loop is CAWSGRPLDPYNEQFF. The CDR3 DNA reads as TGTGCCTGGAGTGGACGACCCCTGGATCCCTACAATGAGCAGTTCTTC. This chain links TRBV30 with TRBJ2-1; D not certain. The CDR3 sequence is 16 residues long. Germline values: CDR1 GTSNPN, CDR2 SVGIG (reference sequence). Between the trimmed V and J ends, which lost 1 base and 2 bases, there was a span of 15 bases.

The genes are TRBV3-1 (or the pseudogene TRBV3-2) and TRBJ2-1; D is undetermined. Trimming took 1 base from V and 8 from J, leaving 6 bases between them. The CDR3 spans 12 residues. From germline, CDR1 is LGHDT and CDR2 YNNKEL (reference sequence). The DNA for the CDR3 is TGTGCCAGCAGCCAAGTTCGGGATGAGCAGTTCTTC. It yields the protein CASSQVRDEQFF.

This chain connects TRBV4-3 to TRBJ1-2; D unresolved. The CDR3 runs to 17 residues. Trimming pared 4 bases from V and 4 bases from J, leaving 22 bases between. The V gene's germline CDR1 is LGHNA and CDR2 YSLEER. CDR3 nucleotides: TGCGCCAGCAGCCCAGACCTCGGGATTCGCCCATCCTATGGCTACACCTTC. Its translation is CASSPDLGIRPSYGYTF.

This chain's CDR3 is CASSARLAAGEQYF. For the CDR3, the DNA is TGTGCCAGCAGCGCCAGACTAGCGGCGGGGGAGCAGTACTTC. The gene calls are TRBV7-2 and TRBJ2-7; 9 positions match TRBD2. V shed 5 bases and J 7 bases; nucleotides not matched to a gene: 9. Germline V lookup: CDR1 SGHTA, CDR2 FQGNSA. This CDR3 is 14 amino acids long.

The gene calls are TRBV27 and TRBJ2-7; a weak D match, TRBD1 (5 bases). V was clipped by 3 bases and J by 5 bases, with 17 bases between them. CDR1 and CDR2 (germline): MNHEY, SMNVEV (reference sequence). This CDR3 has 15 residues. CDR3 residues: CASSFVTARPNEQYF. The CDR3 bases are TGTGCCAGCAGTTTTGTGACAGCCCGACCTAACGAGCAGTACTTC.

The genes are TRBV5-6 and TRBJ2-7, with D tentatively TRBD1 (6 bases). The germline CDR1 and CDR2 sequences are SGHDT and YYEEEE. The V and J ends lost 7 bases and 4 bases respectively, with 9 bases between them. The length of the CDR3 is 11 residues. The chain's CDR3 is CASEGGYEQYF. The CDR3 region has the DNA TGTGCCAGCGAAGGGGGTTACGAGCAGTACTTC.

This clone has a single count. The chain employs TRBV2 and TRBJ1-6; 7 positions match TRBD1. The length of the CDR3 is 15 residues. Germline loops: CDR1 SNHLY, CDR2 FYNNEI. V lost 6 bases and J lost 14; bases outside the gene matches: 16. CDR3 coding DNA: TGTGCCAGCAGGGAAAAGACAGGGACTTATGTGGCCCTCCACTTT. This translates into CASREKTGTYVALHF.

This clone occurred once. J is TRBJ2-5 and V is TRBV6-5; tentative D call: TRBD1 (6 bases). V lost 2 bases, J lost 4 bases, and 14 bases lay in between. Germline-derived CDR1 and CDR2 are MNHEY and SVGAGI. This CDR3 comprises 15 residues. The CDR3 protein is CASSYVTGSGETQYF. The CDR3 coding sequence is TGTGCCAGCAGTTACGTGACAGGCTCTGGAGAGACCCAGTACTTC.

The chain combines TRBV9 with TRBJ2-7; D may be TRBD1 (5 bases). V lost 0 bases and J lost 3, with 10 bases in between. Germline V gene sequence: CDR1 SGDLS, CDR2 YYNGEE. This CDR3 region has 14 residues. The CDR3 protein is CASSVGQGIYEQYF. The CDR3 coding sequence is TGTGCCAGCAGCGTAGGCCAGGGTATCTACGAGCAGTACTTC.

This clone was observed a single time. The V gene is TRBV19, the J gene TRBJ2-7; the D is unclear. Trimming stripped 2 bases from V and 5 bases from J, with 7 bases between. Germline V gives CDR1 LNHDA, CDR2 SQIVND (reference sequence). This CDR3 comprises 12 residues. The chain's CDR3 is CASSITPDEQYF. The CDR3 DNA reads as TGTGCCAGTAGTATAACCCCAGACGAGCAGTACTTC.

This chain joins TRBV27 and TRBJ2-2; the D gene is possibly TRBD2 (5 bases). The germline gives CDR1 MNHEY, CDR2 SMNVEV (reference sequence). The V end lost 4 bases, the J end lost 4 bases, and 16 bases lay between the germline ends. This CDR3 has 16 amino acids. This CDR3 is CASSSVPEVGTGELFF. CDR3 nucleotides: TGTGCCAGCAGTTCCGTTCCGGAGGTGGGCACCGGGGAGCTGTTTTTT.

The J gene is TRBJ2-7, the V gene TRBV6-5, with D perhaps TRBD2 (7 bases). The CDR3 length is 14 residues. With 2 bases removed from V and 5 bases from J, the gap between germline ends came to 13 bases. Per germline, CDR1 MNHEY and CDR2 SVGAGI. CDR3 nucleotide sequence: TGTGCCAGCAGTTACATGGGGGGGCTTAACGAGCAGTACTTC. This gives the protein CASSYMGGLNEQYF.